A single sample gave rise to the 11 T cell receptor beta chains below, sequenced in a study of blood T cell repertoires in COVID-19. The table came from immunoSEQ multiplex PCR; TCRdb's copy has only in-frame clones and leaves some out. This table has about 16,000 clones, roughly 79% appearing once. Sequenced sample: peripheral blood. These receptors all come from a man in his 60s with acute or convalescent COVID-19.

This clone was found once. The rearrangement uses TRBV2 and TRBJ2-7; 11 bases align to TRBD2. This CDR3 spans 15 amino acids. Germline assignment: CDR1 SNHLY and CDR2 FYNNEI. V was clipped by 7 bases and J by 7 bases; unmatched bases: 12. DNA of the CDR3: TGTGCCAGCATATCTTCTAGCGGGGGGTCCTGGGAGCAGTACTTC. It translates to CASISSSGGSWEQYF.

V and J are TRBV15 and TRBJ1-1; possibly TRBD1 for D (5 bases). The CDR3 is 13 amino acids. The germline V gene has CDR1 LNHNV and CDR2 YYDKDF (reference sequence). V was pared by 5 bases and J by 12 bases, with 19 bases between. CDR3 coding DNA: TGTGCCACCAGCCCACGACAAAAAGGGGAAACTTTCTTT. This translates into CATSPRQKGETFF.

This clone is labeled as medium-sized (0.01 to 0.1%). The rearrangement links TRBV2 to TRBJ2-7; D gene ambiguous. In germline, CDR1 is SNHLY, CDR2 FYNNEI. The CDR3 has 13 residues. Trimming pared 8 bases from V and 1 base from J, leaving 12 bases between. The CDR3 here is CASFLWQSYEQYF. For the CDR3, the DNA is TGTGCCAGCTTCCTGTGGCAGTCCTACGAGCAGTACTTC.

This chain uses TRBV7-8 with TRBJ1-1; 8 bases map to TRBD1. CDR1 is SGHVS, CDR2 FQNEAQ, per germline. The CDR3 is 16 amino acids. V lost 4 bases to trimming and J lost 1 base; unmatched junction nucleotides: 8. The chain's CDR3 is CASSYRTGPRNTEAFF. The CDR3 nucleotides read TGTGCCAGCAGCTACCGGACAGGGCCCCGGAACACTGAAGCTTTCTTT.

This chain uses TRBV12-3 or TRBV12-4 with TRBJ1-2; no reliable D call. The CDR3 spans 13 residues. V lost 3 bases, J lost 6 bases, and 11 bases lay in between. The CDR3: CASSLRNGNGYTF. CDR3 bases: TGTGCCAGCAGTTTGAGAAACGGGAATGGCTACACCTTC.

The chain links TRBV9 to TRBJ2-2; 10 bases are shared with TRBD2. The CDR3 has 18 amino acids. The trim removed 2 bases at V and 0 bases at J, leaving 7 bases unmatched. Germline V gene data show CDR1 as SGDLS and CDR2 as YYNGEE. CDR3 nucleotide sequence: TGTGCCAGCAGCGTGGTTAGCGGGGGGCTTCCGAACACCGGGGAGCTGTTTTTT. Its protein is CASSVVSGGLPNTGELFF.

CDR3 in amino acids: CASSEARATGAEAFF. CDR3 bases: TGTGCCAGCAGTGAAGCGCGAGCGACAGGCGCCGAAGCTTTCTTT. This chain uses TRBV2 with TRBJ1-1, with D possibly being TRBD1 (6 bases). Germline V gene data show CDR1 as SNHLY and CDR2 as FYNNEI. There are 15 residues in the CDR3. The V end was cut by 0 bases, the J end by 8 bases, with 16 bases between.

Relative to its sample, this clone is large. V and J are TRBV7-6 and TRBJ2-7, with 7 bases identical to TRBD1. The trim removed 0 bases at V and 6 bases at J, leaving 2 bases unmatched. The V gene's germline CDR1 is SGHVS and CDR2 FNYEAQ. The CDR3 is 13 amino acids. DNA for the CDR3: TGTGCCAGCAGCTTAGCCAGGGGGTCCGAGCAGTACTTC. This gives the protein CASSLARGSEQYF.

This clone was seen a handful of times. The chain joins TRBV7-3 to TRBJ1-5; D not certain. The germline V and J ends were trimmed by 5 bases and 3 bases, with 8 bases remaining between them. Germline V gives CDR1 SGHTA, CDR2 FQGTGA. The CDR3 spans 13 residues. The CDR3 reads CASSENHNQPQHF. The CDR3 DNA reads TGTGCCAGCAGCGAGAACCACAATCAGCCCCAGCATTTT. The entire variable domain, with the rest obtained from reference TRBV7-3 and TRBJ1-5, is as follows: GAGVSQTPSNKVTEKGKYVELRCDPISGHTALYWYRQSLGQGPEFLIYFQGTGAADDSGLPNDRFFAVRPEGSVSTLKIQRTERGDSAVYLCASSENHNQPQHFGDGTRLSIL.

The gene calls are TRBV30 and TRBJ1-1; no reliable D call. This CDR3 spans 14 amino acids. Germline V CDR1 and CDR2: GTSNPN, SVGIG (reference sequence). Between the trimmed V and J ends, which lost 0 bases and 4 bases, there was a span of 12 bases. The CDR3 DNA reads as TGTGCCTGGAGTGTAGGAGGGCTGGGCACTGAAGCTTTCTTT. Its protein is CAWSVGGLGTEAFF.

The V and J genes are TRBV9 and TRBJ2-2; D ambiguous. The CDR3 consists of 15 residues. V was trimmed by 1 base and J by 5 bases, leaving 12 bases between them. Germline V gene lookup returns CDR1 SGDLS and CDR2 YYNGEE. CDR3 in amino acids: CASSVSPLNTGELFF. The CDR3 bases are TGTGCCAGCAGCGTATCCCCCCTTAATACCGGGGAGCTGTTTTTT.